This T cell receptor (beta chain) was sequenced in a study of cytomegalovirus exposure and HLA in healthy donors. The CDR3 contains 12 residues. V shed 7 bases and J shed 4 bases, with 13 bases lying between them. CDR1 and CDR2 from the germline V gene are SQVTM and ANQGSEA. Use of 60 Vbeta and 13 Jbeta primers characterized the PCR. Assay: immunoSEQ multiplex PCR; the TCRdb copy retains only in-frame clones and omits some. The sample comprises around 120,000 clones, roughly 80% of which are singletons, and around 3% rests with the top ten. General study points: TCR association rates varied by HLA locus in a later analysis, with DRB1 highest and HLA-C lowest. The study designated 150 or so TCR beta chains cytomegalovirus-associated. In an earlier analysis, most TCR beta V segments were productive about 87% or about 30% of the time.

Worth noting for this clone: The antigen remains undetermined.

The V and J genes are TRBV29-1 and TRBJ1-1; D uncertain. The receptor was isolated from a woman aged 35 to 49 in good health and CMV-seropositive. Material for sequencing was PBMCs. The CDR3, as DNA: TGCAGCGCCCAGCCGGAGGGCACTGAAGCTTTCTTT. Protein: CSAQPEGTEAFF.